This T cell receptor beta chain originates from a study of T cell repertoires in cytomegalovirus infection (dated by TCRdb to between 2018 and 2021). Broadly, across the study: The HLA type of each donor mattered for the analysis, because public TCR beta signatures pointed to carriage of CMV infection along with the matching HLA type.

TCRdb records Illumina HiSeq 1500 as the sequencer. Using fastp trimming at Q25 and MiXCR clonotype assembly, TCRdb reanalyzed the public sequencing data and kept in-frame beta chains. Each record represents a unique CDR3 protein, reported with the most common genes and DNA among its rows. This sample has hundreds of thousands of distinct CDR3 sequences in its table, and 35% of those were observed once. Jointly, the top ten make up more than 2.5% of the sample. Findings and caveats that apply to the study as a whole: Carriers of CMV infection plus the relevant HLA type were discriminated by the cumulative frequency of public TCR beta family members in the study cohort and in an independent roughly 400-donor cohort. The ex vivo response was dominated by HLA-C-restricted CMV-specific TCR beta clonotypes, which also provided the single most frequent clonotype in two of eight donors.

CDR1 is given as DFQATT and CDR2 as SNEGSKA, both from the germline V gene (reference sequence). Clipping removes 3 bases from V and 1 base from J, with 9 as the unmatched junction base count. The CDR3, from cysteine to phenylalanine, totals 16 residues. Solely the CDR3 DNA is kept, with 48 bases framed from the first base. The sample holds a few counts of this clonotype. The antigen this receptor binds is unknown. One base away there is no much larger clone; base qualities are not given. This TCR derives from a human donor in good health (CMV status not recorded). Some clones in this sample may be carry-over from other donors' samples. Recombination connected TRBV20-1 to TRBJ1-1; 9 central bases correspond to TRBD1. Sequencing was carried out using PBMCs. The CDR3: CSARPLRDRENTEAFF. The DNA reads TGCAGTGCTAGGCCACTCCGGGACAGGGAGAACACTGAAGCTTTCTTT.